Listed below are T cell receptor beta chains from one sample, sequenced in a study of Graves' ophthalmopathy and Graves' hyperthyroidism. TCRdb analysed the multiplex PCR reads with MiXCR anew, one entry per CDR3 protein. The profile covers under 200,000 distinct CDR3 sequences, with about 40% appearing a single time and about 5.8% taken by the ten largest. The sample taken for sequencing was peripheral blood. All receptors come from a woman between 35 and 50 years old with Graves' ophthalmopathy. Each CDR3 is given with its conserved first and last residue. A D gene is named only where the DNA matches it firmly. The size field is filled for only some rows; it gives once, few, many or a size class.

j_gene | abundance | d_gene | v_gene | CDR3aa | CDR3nt
TRBJ2-7 | many | TRBD1 | TRBV2 | CASSAGRTGNTYEQYF | TGTGCCAGCAGCGCCGGCCGGACAGGGAACACCTACGAGCAGTACTTC
TRBJ1-5 | many | TRBD1 | TRBV12-3/TRBV12-4 | CASSGDRAPQHF | TGTGCCAGCAGTGGAGACAGGGCGCCCCAGCATTTT
TRBJ1-5 | many | NA | TRBV20-1 | CSASRVGSKLWPQHF | TGCAGTGCTAGCCGAGTAGGTAGTAAGCTTTGGCCCCAGCATTTT
TRBJ2-4 | NA | TRBD2 | TRBV27 | CASGRRGYSGNLAKNIQYF | TGTGCCAGCGGACGGAGAGGGTACAGCGGGAATTTAGCCAAAAACATTCAGTACTTC
TRBJ2-4 | many | NA | TRBV4-3 | CASSQGGALAANIQYF | TGCGCCAGCAGCCAAGGGGGAGCGTTAGCCGCCAACATTCAGTACTTC
TRBJ2-5 | few | TRBD1 | TRBV28 | CASSLRGTAKETQYF | TGTGCCAGCAGTTTACGAGGGACAGCAAAAGAGACCCAGTACTTC
TRBJ2-2 | many | NA | TRBV9 | CASSIYDSTGELFF | TGTGCCAGCAGCATCTACGACAGCACCGGGGAGCTGTTTTTT
TRBJ1-2 | many | TRBD1 | TRBV6-1 | CASRENPQGAGGYTF | TGTGCCAGCAGAGAAAACCCACAGGGGGCTGGCGGCTACACCTTC
TRBJ1-1 | many | NA | TRBV12-3/TRBV12-4 | CASTLAGYFTEAFF | TGTGCCAGCACCTTGGCAGGGTACTTCACTGAAGCTTTCTTT
TRBJ2-5 | NA | NA | TRBV6-1 | CASSQGRSATQYF | TGTGCCAGCAGTCAGGGACGCTCCGCGACCCAGTACTTC
TRBJ2-7 | NA | NA | TRBV20-1 | CSATAVTGTYEQYF | TGCAGTGCTACAGCGGTAACGGGGACCTACGAGCAGTACTTC
TRBJ1-2 | many | NA | TRBV9 | CASSVEATDYGYTF | TGTGCCAGCAGCGTAGAGGCGACAGACTATGGCTACACCTTC
TRBJ2-7 | few | TRBD1 | TRBV25-1 | CASSDIRDSTYEQYF | TGTGCCAGCAGTGACATCCGGGACAGCACCTACGAGCAGTACTTC
TRBJ1-2 | many | NA | TRBV28 | CASSSPTGDNLSWGYTF | TGTGCCAGCAGTTCGCCCACGGGAGACAACCTTTCATGGGGCTACACCTTC
TRBJ1-2 | many | NA | TRBV28 | CASSLGRINYGYTF | TGTGCCAGCAGTTTAGGCAGGATAAACTATGGCTACACCTTC
TRBJ1-6 | NA | NA | TRBV5-4 | CASSLEGTSPLHF | TGTGCCAGCAGCTTGGAAGGTACTTCACCCCTCCACTTT
TRBJ2-5 | NA | NA | TRBV12-3/TRBV12-4 | CASSLLALQETQYF | TGTGCCAGCAGTTTATTGGCGCTGCAAGAGACCCAGTACTTC
TRBJ2-7 | many | NA | TRBV28 | CASSLSSEEQYF | TGTGCCAGCAGTTTATCCTCAGAGGAGCAGTACTTC
TRBJ2-7 | many | NA | TRBV12-3/TRBV12-4 | CASSPDRLAYEQYF | TGTGCCAGCAGTCCCGACAGGTTGGCCTACGAGCAGTACTTC
TRBJ2-7 | NA | NA | TRBV12-3/TRBV12-4 | CASSNRHADEQYF | TGTGCCAGCAGCAATCGACATGCGGACGAGCAGTACTTC
TRBJ2-7 | many | NA | TRBV6-1 | CAGSVGGDTYEQYF | TGTGCCGGCAGTGTAGGGGGGGATACCTACGAGCAGTACTTC
TRBJ2-5 | many | NA | TRBV6-5 | CASSFHRGPGETQYF | TGTGCCAGCAGTTTTCATCGGGGGCCGGGTGAGACCCAGTACTTC
TRBJ2-1 | many | NA | TRBV29-1 | CSVSPQGNEQFF | TGCAGCGTGAGTCCCCAGGGGAATGAGCAGTTCTTC
TRBJ1-2 | NA | NA | TRBV6-5 | CASSYSFRGANDGYTF | TGTGCCAGCAGTTACTCCTTTCGGGGGGCGAATGATGGCTACACCTTC
TRBJ2-5 | many | NA | TRBV12-3/TRBV12-4 | CASSRGTGQETQYF | TGTGCCAGCAGCCGAGGGACGGGTCAAGAGACCCAGTACTTC
TRBJ1-2 | NA | TRBD1 | TRBV28 | CASSLQGRNYGYTF | TGTGCCAGCAGCTTACAGGGGCGGAACTATGGCTACACCTTC
TRBJ2-7 | many | NA | TRBV18 | CASSPTDSAYEQYF | TGTGCCAGCTCACCGACCGACAGTGCCTACGAGCAGTACTTC
TRBJ2-5 | NA | NA | TRBV12-5 | CASGRDSKETQYF | TGTGCTAGTGGTCGAGACTCCAAAGAGACCCAGTACTTC
TRBJ2-5 | NA | NA | TRBV7-2 | CASSLRAGGETQYF | TGTGCCAGCAGCCTACGCGCAGGCGGAGAGACCCAGTACTTC
TRBJ1-5 | NA | NA | TRBV28 | CASREDTEGQPQHF | TGTGCCAGCAGGGAGGACACCGAAGGACAGCCCCAGCATTTT
TRBJ1-2 | few | NA | TRBV6-1 | CASSAQGVGSYGYTF | TGTGCCAGCAGTGCCCAGGGCGTCGGTAGCTATGGCTACACCTTC
TRBJ2-5 | many | NA | TRBV10-3 | CAISEPPETQYF | TGTGCCATCAGTGAGCCACCGGAGACCCAGTACTTC
TRBJ2-7 | few | NA | TRBV11-2 | CASSGGAALYEQYF | TGTGCCAGCAGCGGAGGGGCAGCCTTATACGAGCAGTACTTC
TRBJ2-2 | NA | TRBD2 | TRBV6-4 | CASRDGLAGGRSTGELFF | TGTGCCAGCAGGGACGGACTAGCGGGAGGGCGTAGCACCGGGGAGCTGTTTTTT
TRBJ2-7 | NA | TRBD2 | TRBV6-1 | CASSPSLAGNYEQYF | TGTGCCAGCAGCCCCTCCCTAGCGGGGAACTACGAGCAGTACTTC
TRBJ1-1 | NA | NA | TRBV5-1 | CASSLDEGPEAFF | TGCGCCAGCAGCTTGGATGAGGGCCCTGAGGCTTTCTTT
TRBJ2-7 | NA | NA | TRBV6-1 | CASTERSLSSYEQYF | TGTGCCAGCACCGAGCGGTCCTTGAGCTCCTACGAGCAGTACTTC
TRBJ2-7 | NA | NA | TRBV12-3/TRBV12-4 | CASSYDYYEQYF | TGTGCCAGCAGTTACGACTATTACGAGCAGTACTTC
TRBJ2-7 | many | TRBD2 | TRBV7-9 | CASSSGLAGDYEQYF | TGTGCCAGCAGCTCGGGACTAGCGGGGGACTACGAGCAGTACTTC